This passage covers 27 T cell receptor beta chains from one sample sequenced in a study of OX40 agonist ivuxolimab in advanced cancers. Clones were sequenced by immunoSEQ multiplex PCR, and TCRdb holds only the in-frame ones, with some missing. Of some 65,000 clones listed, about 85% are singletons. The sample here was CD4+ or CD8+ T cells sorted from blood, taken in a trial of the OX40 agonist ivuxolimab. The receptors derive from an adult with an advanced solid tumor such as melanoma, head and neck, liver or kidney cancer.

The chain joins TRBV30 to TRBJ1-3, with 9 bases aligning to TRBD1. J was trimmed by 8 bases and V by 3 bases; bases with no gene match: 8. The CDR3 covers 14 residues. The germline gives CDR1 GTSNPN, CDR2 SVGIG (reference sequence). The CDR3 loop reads CAWSSHRGPDTIYF. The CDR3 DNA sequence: TGTGCCTGGAGCTCCCACAGGGGGCCGGACACCATATATTTT.

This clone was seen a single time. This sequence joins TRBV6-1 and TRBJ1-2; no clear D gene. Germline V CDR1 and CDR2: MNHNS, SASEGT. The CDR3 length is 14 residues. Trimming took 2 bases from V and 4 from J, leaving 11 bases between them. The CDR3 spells CASSELFPGYGYTF. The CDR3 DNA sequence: TGTGCCAGCAGTGAACTTTTCCCGGGCTATGGCTACACCTTC.

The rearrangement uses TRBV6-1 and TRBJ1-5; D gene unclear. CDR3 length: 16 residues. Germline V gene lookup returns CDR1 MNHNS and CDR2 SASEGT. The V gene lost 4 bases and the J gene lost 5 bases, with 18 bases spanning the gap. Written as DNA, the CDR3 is TGTGCCAGCAGTGTTACCGTGGTTGCGCCCTATCAGCCCCAGCATTTT. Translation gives CASSVTVVAPYQPQHF.

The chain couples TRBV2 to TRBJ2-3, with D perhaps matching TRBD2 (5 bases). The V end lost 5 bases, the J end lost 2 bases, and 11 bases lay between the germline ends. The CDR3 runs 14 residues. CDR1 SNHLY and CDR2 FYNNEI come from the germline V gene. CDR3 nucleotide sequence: TGTGCCAGCAGTCGAAGACGGGACACAGATACGCAGTATTTT. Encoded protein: CASSRRRDTDTQYF.

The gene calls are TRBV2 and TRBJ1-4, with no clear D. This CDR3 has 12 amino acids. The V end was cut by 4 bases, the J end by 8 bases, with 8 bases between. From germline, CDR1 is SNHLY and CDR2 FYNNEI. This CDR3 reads CASSGPREKLFF. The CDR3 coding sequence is TGTGCCAGCAGTGGCCCACGCGAAAAACTGTTTTTT.

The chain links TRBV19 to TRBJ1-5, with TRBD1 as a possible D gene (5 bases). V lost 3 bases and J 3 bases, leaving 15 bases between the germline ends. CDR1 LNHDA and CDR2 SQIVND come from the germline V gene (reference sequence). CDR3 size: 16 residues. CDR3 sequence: CASSIRTNYDNQPQHF. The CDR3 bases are TGTGCCAGTAGTATTAGGACAAACTATGACAATCAGCCCCAGCATTTT.

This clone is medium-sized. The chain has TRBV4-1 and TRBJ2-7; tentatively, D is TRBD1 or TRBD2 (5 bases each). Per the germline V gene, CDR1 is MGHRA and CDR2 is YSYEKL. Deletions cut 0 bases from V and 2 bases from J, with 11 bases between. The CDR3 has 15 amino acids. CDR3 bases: TGCGCCAGCAGCCAAGATGGGACGGGGACCTACGAGCAGTACTTC. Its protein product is CASSQDGTGTYEQYF.

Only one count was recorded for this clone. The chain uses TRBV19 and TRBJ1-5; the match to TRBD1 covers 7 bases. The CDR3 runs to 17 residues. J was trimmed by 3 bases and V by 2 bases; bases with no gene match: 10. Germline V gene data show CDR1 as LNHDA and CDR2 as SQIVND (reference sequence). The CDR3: CASSILSGGNLNQPQHF. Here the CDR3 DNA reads TGTGCCAGTAGTATATTATCAGGGGGAAACCTCAATCAGCCCCAGCATTTT.

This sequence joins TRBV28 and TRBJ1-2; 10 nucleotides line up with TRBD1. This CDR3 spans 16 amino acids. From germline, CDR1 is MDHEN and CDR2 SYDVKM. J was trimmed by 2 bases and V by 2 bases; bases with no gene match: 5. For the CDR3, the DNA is TGTGCCAGCAGTTTAGGACAGGGGGGAAAAAACTATGGCTACACCTTC. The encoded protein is CASSLGQGGKNYGYTF.

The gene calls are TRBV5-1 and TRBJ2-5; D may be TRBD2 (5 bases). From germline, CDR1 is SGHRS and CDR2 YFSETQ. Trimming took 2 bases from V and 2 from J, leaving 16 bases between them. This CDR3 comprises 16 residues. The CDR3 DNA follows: TGCGCCAGCAGCTTTTCGCCAGGCCCGGGGCAAGAGACCCAGTACTTC. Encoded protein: CASSFSPGPGQETQYF.

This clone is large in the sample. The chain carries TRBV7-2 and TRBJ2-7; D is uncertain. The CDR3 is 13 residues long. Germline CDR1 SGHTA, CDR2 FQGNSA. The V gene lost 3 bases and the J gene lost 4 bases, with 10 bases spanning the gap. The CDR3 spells CASSFSGSYEQYF. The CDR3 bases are TGTGCCAGCAGCTTTTCCGGGTCGTACGAGCAGTACTTC.

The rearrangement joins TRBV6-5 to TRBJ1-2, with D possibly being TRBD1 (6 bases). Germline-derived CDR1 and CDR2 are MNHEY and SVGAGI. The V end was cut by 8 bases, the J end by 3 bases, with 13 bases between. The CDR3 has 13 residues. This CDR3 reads CASREDRYYGYTF. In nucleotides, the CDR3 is TGTGCCAGCCGAGAAGACAGGTACTATGGCTACACCTTC.

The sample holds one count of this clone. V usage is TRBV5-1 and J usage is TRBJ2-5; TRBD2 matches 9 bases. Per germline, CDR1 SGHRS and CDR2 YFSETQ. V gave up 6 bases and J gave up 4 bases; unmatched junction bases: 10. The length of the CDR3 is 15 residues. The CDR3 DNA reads TGCGCCAGCAAATGGAGTAGCGGGGGTTTAGAGACCCAGTACTTC. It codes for CASKWSSGGLETQYF.

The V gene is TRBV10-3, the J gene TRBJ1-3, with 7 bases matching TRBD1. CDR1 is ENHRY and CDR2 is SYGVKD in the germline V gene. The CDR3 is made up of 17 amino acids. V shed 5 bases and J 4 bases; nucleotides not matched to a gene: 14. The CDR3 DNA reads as TGTGCCATCAGTCCCCCCATGCAGGGGGTTAGAGGAAACACCATATATTTT. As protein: CAISPPMQGVRGNTIYF.

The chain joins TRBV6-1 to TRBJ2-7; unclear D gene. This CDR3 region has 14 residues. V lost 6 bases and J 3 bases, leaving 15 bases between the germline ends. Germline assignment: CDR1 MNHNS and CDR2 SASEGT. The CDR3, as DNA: TGTGCCAGCAGGAAAGGCCCTTGGGACTACGAGCAGTACTTC. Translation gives CASRKGPWDYEQYF.

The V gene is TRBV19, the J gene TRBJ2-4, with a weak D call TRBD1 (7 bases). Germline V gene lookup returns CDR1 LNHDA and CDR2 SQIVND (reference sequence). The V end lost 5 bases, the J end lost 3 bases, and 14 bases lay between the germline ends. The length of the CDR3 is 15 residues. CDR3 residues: CASSVAGGSKNIQYF. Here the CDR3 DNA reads TGTGCCAGTAGTGTAGCAGGGGGGAGCAAAAACATTCAGTACTTC.

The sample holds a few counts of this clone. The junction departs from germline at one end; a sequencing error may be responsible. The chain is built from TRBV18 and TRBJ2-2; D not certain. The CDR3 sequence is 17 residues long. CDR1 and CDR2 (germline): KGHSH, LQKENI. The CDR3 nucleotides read TGTGCCAGCTCTCCACTCAATACTGCACCGAACACCGGGGAGCTGTTTTTT. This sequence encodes CASSPLNTAPNTGELFF.

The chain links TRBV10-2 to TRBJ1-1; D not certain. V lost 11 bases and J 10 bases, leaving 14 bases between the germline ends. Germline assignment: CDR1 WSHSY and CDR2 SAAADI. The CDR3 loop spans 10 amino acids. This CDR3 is CAGSDEGAFF. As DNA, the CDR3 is TGCGCCGGGTCGGACGAGGGAGCTTTCTTT.

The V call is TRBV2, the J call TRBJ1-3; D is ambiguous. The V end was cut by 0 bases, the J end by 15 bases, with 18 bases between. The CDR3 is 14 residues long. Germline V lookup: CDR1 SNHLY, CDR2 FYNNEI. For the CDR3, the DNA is TGTGCCAGCAGTGAAGCGCGCACCGTTAATTCTCCATATTTT. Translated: CASSEARTVNSPYF.

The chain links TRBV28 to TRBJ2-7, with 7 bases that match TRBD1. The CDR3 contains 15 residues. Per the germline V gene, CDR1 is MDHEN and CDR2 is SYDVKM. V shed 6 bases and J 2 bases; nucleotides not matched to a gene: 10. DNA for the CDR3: TGTGCCAGCAGAATTGACAGGGCGAACACCTACGAGCAGTACTTC. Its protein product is CASRIDRANTYEQYF.

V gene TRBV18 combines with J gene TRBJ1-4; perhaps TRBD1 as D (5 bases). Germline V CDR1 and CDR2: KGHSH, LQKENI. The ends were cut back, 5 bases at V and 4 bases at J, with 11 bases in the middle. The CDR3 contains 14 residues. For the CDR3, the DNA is TGTGCCAGCTCAGCCGGGACGGTTAATGAAAAACTGTTTTTT. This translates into CASSAGTVNEKLFF.

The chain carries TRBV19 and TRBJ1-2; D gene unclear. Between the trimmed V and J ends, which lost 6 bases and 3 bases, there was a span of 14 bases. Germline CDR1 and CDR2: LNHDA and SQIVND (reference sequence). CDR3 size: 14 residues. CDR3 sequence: CASRHGLGHYGYTF. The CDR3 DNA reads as TGTGCCAGTAGACACGGCCTAGGCCACTATGGCTACACCTTC.

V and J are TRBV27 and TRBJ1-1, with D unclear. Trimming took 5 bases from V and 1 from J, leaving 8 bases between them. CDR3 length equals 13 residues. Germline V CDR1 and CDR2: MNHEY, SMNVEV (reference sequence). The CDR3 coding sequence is TGTGCCAGCAGTCTAACACCGAACACTGAAGCTTTCTTT. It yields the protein CASSLTPNTEAFF.

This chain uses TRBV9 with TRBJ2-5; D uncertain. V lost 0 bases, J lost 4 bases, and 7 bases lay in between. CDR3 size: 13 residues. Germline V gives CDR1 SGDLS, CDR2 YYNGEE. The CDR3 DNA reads TGTGCCAGCAGCGTAGATATGAGAGAGACCCAGTACTTC. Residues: CASSVDMRETQYF. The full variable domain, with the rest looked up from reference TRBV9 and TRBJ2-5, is DSGVTQTPKHLITATGQRVTLRCSPRSGDLSVYWYQQSLDQGLQFLIQYYNGEERAKGNILERFSAQQFPDLHSELNLSSLELGDSALYFCASSVDMRETQYFGPGTRLLVL.

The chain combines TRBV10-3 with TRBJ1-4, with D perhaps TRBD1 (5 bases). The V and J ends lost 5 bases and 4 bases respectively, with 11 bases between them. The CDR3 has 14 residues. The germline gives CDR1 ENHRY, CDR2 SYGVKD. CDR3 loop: CAISRQTGNEKLFF. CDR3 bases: TGTGCCATCAGTCGACAGACTGGTAATGAAAAACTGTTTTTT.

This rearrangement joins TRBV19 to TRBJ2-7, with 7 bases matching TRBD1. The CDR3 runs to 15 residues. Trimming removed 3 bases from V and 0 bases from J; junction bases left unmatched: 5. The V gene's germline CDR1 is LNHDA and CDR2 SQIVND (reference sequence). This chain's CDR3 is CASSILGQSSYEQYF. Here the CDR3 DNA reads TGTGCCAGTAGTATCCTGGGACAGTCCTCCTACGAGCAGTACTTC.

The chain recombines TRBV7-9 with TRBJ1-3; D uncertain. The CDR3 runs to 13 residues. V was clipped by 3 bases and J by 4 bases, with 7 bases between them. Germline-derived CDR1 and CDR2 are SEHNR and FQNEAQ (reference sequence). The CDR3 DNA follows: TGTGCCAGCAGCTTTGGTTCAGGAAACACCATATATTTT. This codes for CASSFGSGNTIYF. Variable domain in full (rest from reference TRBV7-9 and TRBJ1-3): DTGVSQNPRHKITKRGQNVTFRCDPISEHNRLYWYRQTLGQGPEFLTYFQNEAQLEKSRLLSDRFSAERPKGSFSTLEIQRTEQGDSAMYLCASSFGSGNTIYFGEGSWLTVV.